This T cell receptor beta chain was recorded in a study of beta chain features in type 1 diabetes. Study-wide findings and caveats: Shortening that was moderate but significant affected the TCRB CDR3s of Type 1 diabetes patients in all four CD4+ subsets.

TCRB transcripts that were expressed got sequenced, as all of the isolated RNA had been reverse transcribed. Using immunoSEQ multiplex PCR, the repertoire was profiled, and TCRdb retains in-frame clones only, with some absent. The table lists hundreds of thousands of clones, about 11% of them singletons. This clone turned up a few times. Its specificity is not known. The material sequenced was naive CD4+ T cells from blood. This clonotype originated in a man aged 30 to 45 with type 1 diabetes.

CDR3 bases: TGTGCCAGCAGTTATTCACAGGGGTATCAGCCCCAGCATTTT. Encoded protein: CASSYSQGYQPQHF. The rearrangement links TRBV6-5 to TRBJ1-5, with TRBD1 identical over 7 bases. The germline CDR1 and CDR2 sequences are MNHEY and SVGAGI. The V and J ends lost 3 bases and 5 bases, in that order; junction bases with no gene match: 4. This CDR3 spans 14 amino acids.